The sequence of this T cell receptor beta chain was determined in a study of blood T cell repertoires in COVID-19. Study-level background: The United States, Italy and Spain supplied acute and convalescent COVID-19 samples.

As handled by the study authors: Amplified reference gene primers provided the basis for estimating nucleated cell counts. Produced via immunoSEQ multiplex PCR; TCRdb's table is partial and in-frame only. The DNA gave D and trimming, while V, J and clone size come from that table. The sample has about 130,000 clones, about 92% seen once. This clonotype originated in a man between 60 and 75 years old with COVID-19, enrolled during active disease. Sample: peripheral blood.

The DNA of the CDR3 is TGTGCCAGCAGCTTCGGGGGTAGCACAGATACGCAGTATTTT. This encodes CASSFGGSTDTQYF. The chain uses TRBV7-9 and TRBJ2-3; D may be TRBD2 (6 bases). V gave up 3 bases and J gave up 0 bases, with 7 bases separating them. From germline, CDR1 is SEHNR and CDR2 FQNEAQ (reference sequence). The CDR3 contains 14 residues.